A selection of T cell receptor beta chains follows, all from one sample in a study of regulatory T cells in long-lasting Graves disease. TCRdb redid the calling of the multiplex PCR reads with MiXCR, one entry per CDR3 protein. The sample carries around 420,000 distinct CDR3 sequences, around 15% recorded once. The sequencing used peripheral blood mononuclear cells (PBMCs), collected at new diagnosis, from a patient treated with antithyroid drugs. The receptors derive from a female donor with Graves disease. The CDR3 runs from the conserved cysteine through the conserved F or W. D genes are given only for firm matches. Expanded clones get a size class; other rows say once, few or many, or leave the size out.

length	size	D	J	V	CDR3	DNA
16	few	-	TRBJ1-2	TRBV27	CASSLSGESGNYGYTF	TGTGCCAGCAGTTTATCGGGGGAGTCGGGAAACTATGGCTACACCTTC
14	-	-	TRBJ2-2	TRBV30	CAWITGWDTGELFF	TGTGCCTGGATTACAGGGTGGGACACCGGGGAGCTGTTTTTT
14	-	-	TRBJ1-2	TRBV2	CASSVGGGFYGYTF	TGTGCCAGCAGCGTAGGGGGGGGGTTCTATGGCTACACCTTC
16	many	TRBD2	TRBJ2-3	TRBV12-3/TRBV12-4	CASTSTGTTSTDTQYF	TGTGCCAGCACCAGTACCGGGACTACTAGCACAGATACGCAGTATTTT
14	many	TRBD1	TRBJ1-6	TRBV20-1	CSARDRQGPPDLHF	TGCAGTGCTAGAGACCGACAGGGCCCCCCGGACCTCCACTTT
15	-	-	TRBJ1-2	TRBV4-1	CASSPQKDLNYGYTF	TGCGCCAGCAGCCCACAGAAGGACCTTAACTATGGCTACACCTTC
14	many	-	TRBJ1-4	TRBV7-9	CASKTGDRGGKLFF	TGTGCCAGCAAGACCGGGGATCGGGGTGGAAAACTGTTTTTT
15	-	TRBD2	TRBJ2-7	TRBV27	CASSPQGGRPYEQYF	TGTGCCAGCAGTCCGCAGGGAGGGAGACCCTACGAGCAGTACTTC
15	many	-	TRBJ2-1	TRBV7-9	CASSFRREQVNEQFF	TGTGCCAGCAGCTTTCGGCGAGAGCAAGTCAATGAGCAGTTCTTC
19	many	-	TRBJ2-1	TRBV28	CASSSNRLRNQGGLNEQFF	TGTGCCAGCAGTTCTAATCGCTTACGAAATCAAGGAGGGCTGAATGAGCAGTTCTTC
14	many	TRBD2	TRBJ2-7	TRBV29-1	CSGTAGASSGEQYF	TGCAGCGGAACCGCGGGAGCTAGTTCGGGGGAGCAGTACTTC
18	-	TRBD1	TRBJ1-3	TRBV6-1	CASSRRSGQVDSGNTIYF	TGTGCCAGCAGCCGGCGTTCGGGACAGGTGGACTCTGGAAACACCATATATTTT
14	many	TRBD1	TRBJ2-5	TRBV27	CASSFRTGEETQYF	TGTGCCAGCAGTTTTAGGACAGGGGAAGAGACCCAGTACTTC
15	-	TRBD1	TRBJ2-1	TRBV27	CASRRQGPLKNEQFF	TGTGCCAGCAGGAGACAGGGGCCTCTAAAAAATGAGCAGTTCTTC
18	few	TRBD2	TRBJ2-2	TRBV24-1	CATSDRGLAGGLTGELFF	TGTGCCACCAGTGATCGCGGACTAGCGGGAGGCCTCACCGGGGAGCTGTTTTTT
15	few	-	TRBJ1-1	TRBV10-3	CAISAVRGDATEAFF	TGTGCCATCAGTGCCGTTAGGGGGGACGCCACTGAAGCTTTCTTT
15	few	-	TRBJ2-1	TRBV6-1	CASNPDRSTYNEQFF	TGTGCCAGCAACCCTGACAGATCTACCTACAATGAGCAGTTCTTC
13	-	TRBD1	TRBJ2-1	TRBV6-1	CASSDDRDDEQFF	TGTGCCAGCAGTGACGACAGGGATGATGAGCAGTTCTTC
14	few	-	TRBJ2-3	TRBV19	CASNHGYSTDTQYF	TGTGCCAGTAACCACGGATACAGCACAGATACGCAGTATTTT
16	many	-	TRBJ2-1	TRBV5-6	CASSPNSGGRYNEQFF	TGTGCCAGCAGCCCCAACAGTGGGGGGCGATACAATGAGCAGTTCTTC
16	many	-	TRBJ2-1	TRBV20-1	CSARARDPSSYNEQFF	TGCAGTGCTAGGGCTAGGGACCCTAGCTCCTACAATGAGCAGTTCTTC
15	-	TRBD1	TRBJ2-1	TRBV20-1	CSAHRGYYQGDEQFF	TGCAGTGCCCATAGGGGGTACTACCAGGGGGATGAGCAGTTCTTC
15	many	TRBD2	TRBJ2-5	TRBV7-6	CASSLATSVQETQYF	TGTGCCAGCAGCTTAGCGACTAGCGTACAAGAGACCCAGTACTTC
15	many	TRBD1	TRBJ1-1	TRBV27	CASSFDRGPFAEAFF	TGTGCCAGCAGTTTCGACAGGGGCCCGTTCGCTGAAGCTTTCTTT
14	many	TRBD1	TRBJ1-1	TRBV10-3	CAISDRQGMPEAFF	TGTGCCATCAGTGATAGACAGGGAATGCCTGAAGCTTTCTTT
18	many	TRBD2	TRBJ2-7	TRBV20-1	CSARDQASGSRRPWEQYF	TGCAGTGCTAGAGATCAGGCTAGCGGGAGCCGGCGCCCATGGGAGCAGTACTTC
19	few	-	TRBJ2-4	TRBV5-4	CASSGDGPHGTVSKNIQYF	TGTGCCAGCAGCGGGGACGGCCCTCACGGGACTGTGTCCAAAAACATTCAGTACTTC
12	many	-	TRBJ1-1	TRBV20-1	CSAGVGGSEAFF	TGCAGTGCTGGGGTAGGCGGAAGTGAAGCTTTCTTT
15	-	-	TRBJ1-2	TRBV10-3	CAISERPGQQHGYTF	TGTGCCATCAGTGAAAGGCCTGGACAACAACATGGCTACACCTTC
14	-	-	TRBJ2-1	TRBV20-1	CSASGWGRRNEQFF	TGCAGTGCTAGCGGGTGGGGACGAAGGAATGAGCAGTTCTTC
15	many	-	TRBJ2-1	TRBV11-2	CASSLGGVLYNEQFF	TGTGCCAGCAGCTTAGGAGGGGTTCTCTACAATGAGCAGTTCTTC
13	few	-	TRBJ2-7	TRBV20-1	CSATVGFSYEQYF	TGCAGTGCTACTGTAGGATTTTCCTACGAGCAGTACTTC
14	-	-	TRBJ1-1	TRBV9	CASSDGPSNTEAFF	TGTGCCAGCAGCGACGGACCCTCAAACACTGAAGCTTTCTTT
13	-	-	TRBJ2-2	TRBV11-2	CASTPRLGGELFF	TGTGCCAGCACTCCCCGGCTAGGCGGGGAGCTGTTTTTT
16	many	-	TRBJ2-6	TRBV28	CASSTFQGGGANVLTF	TGTGCCAGCAGTACATTCCAGGGAGGTGGGGCCAACGTCCTGACTTTC
13	many	-	TRBJ2-3	TRBV20-1	CSATDQTLDTQYF	TGCAGTGCTACTGATCAAACTTTGGATACGCAGTATTTT
17	many	TRBD2	TRBJ2-7	TRBV7-2	CASSLGGLAERPYEQYF	TGTGCCAGCAGCTTAGGGGGACTAGCGGAGCGACCCTACGAGCAGTACTTC
13	many	-	TRBJ2-1	TRBV28	CASSLPTDSEQFF	TGTGCCAGCAGTTTACCGACGGACAGTGAGCAGTTCTTC
15	many	-	TRBJ2-3	TRBV10-2	CASTRQPPAPDTQYF	TGCGCCAGCACCAGACAACCCCCGGCCCCAGATACGCAGTATTTT
16	many	TRBD2	TRBJ2-2	TRBV29-1	CSVPRDSGGYTGELFF	TGCAGCGTTCCCCGCGATAGCGGGGGGTACACCGGGGAGCTGTTTTTT
14	many	-	TRBJ1-1	TRBV2	CASSGTETAVRTFF	TGTGCCAGCAGTGGGACCGAGACGGCGGTGAGGACTTTCTTT
17	-	-	TRBJ2-3	TRBV5-6	CASSLLDILDGADTQYF	TGTGCCAGCAGCTTGTTGGACATATTGGATGGCGCAGATACGCAGTATTTT
15	few	TRBD1	TRBJ1-1	TRBV18	CASSPSGGSDTEAFF	TGTGCCAGCTCACCGTCAGGGGGCTCGGACACTGAAGCTTTCTTT
16	many	-	TRBJ1-6	TRBV5-1	CASSLDPSSYNSPLHF	TGCGCCAGCAGCTTGGACCCGAGCTCCTATAATTCACCCCTCCACTTT
16	few	-	TRBJ2-1	TRBV11-3	CASSPHSAGSYNEQFF	TGTGCCAGCAGCCCCCACTCGGCGGGGTCCTACAATGAGCAGTTCTTC
19	few	TRBD2	TRBJ2-1	TRBV7-2	CASSLALDLAGASLNEQFF	TGTGCCAGCAGCTTAGCCCTAGACCTAGCGGGAGCTTCCCTCAATGAGCAGTTCTTC
13	-	-	TRBJ2-3	TRBV12-3/TRBV12-4	CASGSPVTDTQYF	TGTGCCAGCGGGTCGCCCGTTACAGATACGCAGTATTTT
18	many	TRBD1	TRBJ1-5	TRBV7-2	CASSFDEQGRGRNQPQHF	TGTGCCAGCAGCTTCGACGAACAAGGCAGGGGGAGGAATCAGCCCCAGCATTTT
15	-	-	TRBJ1-3	TRBV7-9	CASSPGPDPGNTIYF	TGTGCCAGCAGCCCCGGGCCAGACCCTGGAAACACCATATATTTT
18	many	-	TRBJ1-1	TRBV4-2	CASSQDAPTAARGTEAFF	TGTGCCAGCAGCCAGGACGCCCCCACGGCGGCCCGTGGCACTGAAGCTTTCTTT
14	-	-	TRBJ2-1	TRBV10-3	CASGVGKAGNEQFF	TGTGCCTCCGGGGTGGGAAAAGCGGGCAATGAGCAGTTCTTC